The sequence of this T cell receptor (beta chain) was determined in a study of CXCR3-negative and CXCR3-positive naive CD8 T cells. Naive CD8+ T cells had a CD45RO-CCR7+CD27+CD95- phenotype. Findings of the study overall: Cryopreservation partially lowered CXCR3 expression, so most assays used fresh PBMCs. A higher hydrophobicity marked the TRB CDR3s of CXCR3-positive naive cells versus CXCR3-negative naive cells. Comparably high diversity marked both naive subsets, whereas memory CD8+ cells had much lower diversity.

In preparing the TRB cDNA libraries, 5' RACE with UMI labels was used. TCRdb reanalyzed the 5' RACE reads and collapses them to one entry per CDR3 protein, without DNA. The table lists around 92,000 distinct CDR3 sequences. Notes on this clonotype: Its cognate antigen is unknown.

CDR3 length: 13 residues. The chain carries TRBV12-3 or TRBV12-4 and TRBJ2-3. This receptor was identified in a human donor in good health. Some clones in this sample may be carry-over from other donors' samples. Sequenced input: naive CXCR3- CD8+ T cells from blood. This sample's subset: CD45RO-CCR7+CD27+CD95- naive CD8+ T cells lacking CXCR3 (TNR3-). The CDR3 sequence is CASSFGVTDTQYF.